The clone carrying this TCR beta chain was picked up one time. Its antigen is still unknown. The CDR3 has 14 residues. Germline V gives CDR1 SGHTA, CDR2 FQGNSA. V lost 8 bases, J lost 4 bases, and 9 bases stayed unmatched. Primed by a sample-barcoded 5' primer and a J-beta primer mix, a second PCR proceeded for roughly 6 to 12 cycles. TCRdb recomputed calls from the 5' RACE reads with MiXCR, one row per CDR3 protein. The sample consists of roughly 500,000 distinct CDR3 sequences, 25% to 30% of them appearing once. This record comes from a study of blood T cells in healthy people across ages. Study-wide results and caveats: There were more naive CD4+ cells and higher diversity in long-lived donors than in aged donors. When one million T cells were used, diversity estimates were thought to be underestimates. CMV status of donors was unknown, possibly confounding expanded clonotype changes.

The source of this sequence is a woman in her 70s in good health. J is TRBJ2-3 and V is TRBV7-2, with 7 bases fitting TRBD2. Sequencing used blood. The CDR3 coding sequence is TGTGCCAGCGGCCAGAACGGGGGGTCAGATACGCAGTATTTT. This sequence encodes CASGQNGGSDTQYF.